The 28 T cell receptor beta chains below come from one sample, sequenced in a study of blood T cell repertoires in COVID-19. TCRdb's table, derived via immunoSEQ multiplex PCR, lists solely in-frame clones and lacks some. The profile shows around 150,000 clones, about 81% of them singletons. The sample consisted of peripheral blood. The source of these receptors is a woman at least 80 years old with acute or convalescent COVID-19.

The chain combines TRBV30 with TRBJ1-2; a possible D gene is TRBD1 (6 bases). Germline-derived CDR1 and CDR2 are GTSNPN and SVGIG (reference sequence). Trimming left V 5 bases short and J 3 bases short, with 16 bases between. There are 14 residues in the CDR3. CDR3: CAWGRKQGDYGYTF. The CDR3 DNA sequence: TGTGCCTGGGGACGAAAACAGGGAGACTATGGCTACACCTTC.

CDR3 in amino acids: CASSPPTGGGGYTF. Written as DNA, the CDR3 is TGTGCCAGTAGTCCCCCGACAGGGGGCGGCGGCTACACCTTC. The V gene is TRBV19, the J gene TRBJ1-2; 10 positions agree with TRBD1. J gave up 8 bases and V 5 bases, and 8 bases lay outside the gene matches. Looked up from germline, CDR1 is LNHDA and CDR2 is SQIVND (reference sequence). The CDR3 loop spans 14 amino acids.

The V and J genes are TRBV5-1 and TRBJ1-6; 9 bases agree with TRBD1. This CDR3 contains 13 residues. From germline, CDR1 is SGHRS and CDR2 YFSETQ. The J segment lost 7 bases and the V segment lost 7 bases, leaving 3 bases of the junction unmatched. In DNA form, the CDR3 reads TGCGCCAGCGGACAGGGGAACAATTCACCCCTCCACTTT. This encodes CASGQGNNSPLHF.

This clone has just one count. The gene calls are TRBV3-1 (or the pseudogene TRBV3-2) and TRBJ1-2; a possible D gene is TRBD1 (5 bases). This CDR3 comprises 12 residues. Germline CDR1 and CDR2: LGHDT and YNNKEL (reference sequence). V was pared by 1 base and J by 7 bases, with 7 bases between. The CDR3 nucleotides are TGTGCCAGCAGCCAAGGCAGGGCTGGCTACACCTTC. Protein sequence: CASSQGRAGYTF.

This sequence joins TRBV5-5 and TRBJ1-2; TRBD1 matches 9 bases. In germline, CDR1 is SGHKS, CDR2 YYEKEE (reference sequence). The J segment lost 10 bases and the V segment lost 5 bases, leaving 12 bases of the junction unmatched. The CDR3 runs 14 residues. CDR3 region: CASSLSWTGANYTF. CDR3 nucleotide sequence: TGTGCCAGCAGTTTGTCGTGGACAGGGGCTAACTACACCTTC.

This rearrangement joins TRBV7-2 to TRBJ1-3; 7 positions agree with TRBD1. The CDR3 has 15 residues. The J segment lost 1 base and the V segment lost 5 bases, leaving 5 bases of the junction unmatched. Germline V gene lookup returns CDR1 SGHTA and CDR2 FQGNSA. DNA of the CDR3: TGTGCCAGCAGCCCTCTGGGACAGTCTGGAAACACCATATATTTT. Translated: CASSPLGQSGNTIYF.

J is TRBJ1-1 and V is TRBV11-1; 10 bases line up with TRBD1. The germline V gene has CDR1 SGHAT and CDR2 FQDESV (reference sequence). This CDR3 spans 15 amino acids. V was clipped by 5 bases and J by 5 bases; unmatched bases: 8. Here the CDR3 DNA reads TGTGCCAGCAGCCCCCAGGACAGGGGGAGGACTGAAGCTTTCTTT. Its translation: CASSPQDRGRTEAFF.

The chain links TRBV5-5 to TRBJ1-2, with D possibly matching TRBD1 (5 bases). V was cut by 4 bases and J by 8 bases, with 27 bases left in between. The germline V gene has CDR1 SGHKS and CDR2 YYEKEE (reference sequence). The CDR3 contains 17 residues. This CDR3 reads CASSMSRDAGGLWGYTF. CDR3 nucleotides: TGTGCCAGCAGCATGTCCCGGGACGCGGGAGGTTTGTGGGGCTACACCTTC.

This chain joins TRBV6-4 and TRBJ1-5; D might be TRBD1 (6 bases). The CDR3 loop spans 14 amino acids. Germline V lookup: CDR1 MRHNA, CDR2 SNTAGT. With 7 bases removed from V and 3 bases from J, the gap between germline ends came to 13 bases. CDR3 in DNA: TGTGCCAGCAACCCGGACAGCCTCAATCAGCCCCAGCATTTT. Its protein is CASNPDSLNQPQHF.

The genes are TRBV24-1 and TRBJ2-1; weak D call: TRBD1 (6 bases). The CDR3 spans 17 residues. In germline, CDR1 is KGHDR, CDR2 SFDVKD. Trimming left V 7 bases short and J 6 bases short, with 24 bases between. This CDR3 reads CATSGAQGPFTRNEQFF. The CDR3 DNA is TGTGCCACCAGCGGCGCCCAGGGGCCGTTTACCCGCAATGAGCAGTTCTTC.

The CDR3: CASSLRAGVYEQYF. The CDR3 coding sequence is TGTGCCAGCAGTCTTCGAGCGGGAGTCTACGAGCAGTACTTC. V gene TRBV14 combines with J gene TRBJ2-7; 8 positions match TRBD2. Germline values: CDR1 SGHDN, CDR2 FVKESK. The J segment lost 3 bases and the V segment lost 6 bases, leaving 7 bases of the junction unmatched. The CDR3 is made up of 14 amino acids.

The CDR3 loop is CASAGEGLETQYF. For the CDR3, the DNA is TGTGCTAGTGCCGGGGAAGGGTTGGAGACCCAGTACTTC. The chain combines TRBV12-5 with TRBJ2-5, with D possibly being TRBD2 (5 bases). V lost 7 bases, J lost 5 bases, and 14 bases lay in between. This CDR3 is built from 13 residues. The germline CDR1 and CDR2 sequences are LGHNT and FRNRAP. The full variable domain, in which reference TRBV12-5 and TRBJ2-5 provide the parts outside the CDR3, is DARVTQTPRHKVTEMGQEVTMRCQPILGHNTVFWYRQTMMQGLELLAYFRNRAPLDDSGMPKDRFSAEMPDATLATLKIQPSEPRDSAVYFCASAGEGLETQYFGPGTRLLVL.

This sequence joins TRBV18 and TRBJ2-7, with D perhaps TRBD2 (6 bases). Trimming stripped 4 bases from V and 0 bases from J, with 16 bases between. The CDR3 runs to 16 residues. Germline loops: CDR1 KGHSH, CDR2 LQKENI. CDR3 protein: CASSLNRDFSSYEQYF. DNA of the CDR3: TGTGCCAGCTCACTAAACCGGGACTTTAGCTCCTACGAGCAGTACTTC.

This rearrangement joins TRBV10-1 to TRBJ2-1; D is possibly TRBD2 (6 bases). This CDR3 has 15 amino acids. Trimming took off 6 bases at V and 5 bases at J, with 17 bases between the two ends. Germline V lookup: CDR1 WNHNN, CDR2 SYGVQD (reference sequence). The CDR3 region is CASSPGLAKDNEQFF. The CDR3, as DNA: TGCGCCAGCAGCCCGGGGCTAGCGAAGGACAATGAGCAGTTCTTC.

This chain joins TRBV4-3 and TRBJ1-2; D is perhaps TRBD1 (6 bases). Between the trimmed V and J ends, which lost 0 bases and 6 bases, there was a span of 11 bases. This CDR3 has 14 amino acids. The V gene's germline CDR1 is LGHNA and CDR2 YSLEER. CDR3 amino acids: CASSQEPRGNGYTF. CDR3 coding DNA: TGCGCCAGCAGCCAAGAACCCAGGGGTAATGGCTACACCTTC.

V is TRBV28 and J is TRBJ2-7, with 8 bases lining up with TRBD1. Per germline, CDR1 MDHEN and CDR2 SYDVKM. J was trimmed by 2 bases and V by 5 bases; bases with no gene match: 5. The CDR3 extends over 14 amino acids. CDR3: CASSRQGKPYEQYF. The CDR3 DNA reads TGTGCCAGCAGTCGACAGGGGAAGCCCTACGAGCAGTACTTC.

The chain combines TRBV5-1 with TRBJ2-5, with 14 bases matching TRBD2. V gave up 4 bases and J gave up 4 bases; unmatched junction bases: 9. The CDR3 has 17 amino acids. Germline values: CDR1 SGHRS, CDR2 YFSETQ. The CDR3 DNA sequence: TGCGCCAGCAGCCGACTAGCGGGGGGGCGAGGTGGAGAGACCCAGTACTTC. It is translated as CASSRLAGGRGGETQYF.

Here the CDR3 reads CASSVSGTGAEKLFF. As DNA, the CDR3 is TGTGCCAGCAGTGTCTCCGGGACAGGGGCTGAAAAACTGTTTTTT. The chain couples TRBV6-4 to TRBJ1-4; 10 bases are shared with TRBD1. Per the germline V gene, CDR1 is MRHNA and CDR2 is SNTAGT. Trimming took 4 bases from V and 7 from J; bases not matched to a gene: 6. The CDR3 is made up of 15 amino acids.

The rearrangement links TRBV4-3 to TRBJ1-2, with TRBD1 as a possible D gene (6 bases). Per the germline V gene, CDR1 is LGHNA and CDR2 is YSLEER. Trimming shortened V by 2 bases and J by 4 bases, and 17 bases separated the two germline ends. The CDR3 loop spans 16 amino acids. CDR3 loop: CASSQRVGAPGYGYTF. CDR3 coding DNA: TGCGCCAGCAGCCAAAGGGTGGGGGCGCCGGGCTATGGCTACACCTTC.

The rearrangement joins TRBV2 to TRBJ1-2, with TRBD1 identical over 7 bases. CDR3 length equals 16 residues. Germline CDR1 and CDR2: SNHLY and FYNNEI. The ends lost 6 bases at V and 2 bases at J; junction bases unmatched: 12. Here the CDR3 DNA reads TGTGCCAGCAGGAGGGACAGAGACCGAAGAAACTATGGCTACACCTTC. Its protein product is CASRRDRDRRNYGYTF.

This clone was detected only once. V usage is TRBV4-2 and J usage is TRBJ1-3; D possibly corresponds to TRBD1 (6 bases). Looked up from germline, CDR1 is LGHNA and CDR2 is YNFKEQ. This CDR3 spans 17 amino acids. Deletions cut 0 bases from V and 0 bases from J, with 12 bases between. The CDR3 region is CASSQDPGQSSGNTIYF. The CDR3 coding sequence is TGTGCCAGCAGCCAAGATCCCGGACAGAGCTCTGGAAACACCATATATTTT.

J is TRBJ2-3 and V is TRBV14, with TRBD2 identical over 7 bases. Trimming cost V 1 base and J 1 base; bases outside gene matches: 5. The CDR3 length is 16 residues. Germline CDR1 and CDR2: SGHDN and FVKESK. The CDR3 here is CASSQVWGGGTDTQYF. DNA for the CDR3: TGTGCCAGCAGCCAAGTCTGGGGAGGGGGCACAGATACGCAGTATTTT. Looking up the rest from reference TRBV14 and TRBJ2-3 gives the full variable domain: EAGVTQFPSHSVIEKGQTVTLRCDPISGHDNLYWYRRVMGKEIKFLLHFVKESKQDESGMPNNRFLAERTGGTYSTLKVQPAELEDSGVYFCASSQVWGGGTDTQYFGPGTRLTVL.

The V and J genes are TRBV5-3 and TRBJ1-1; no firm D call. TRBV5-3 is reported as an ORF; its role is uncertain. The CDR3 length is 14 residues. Between the trimmed V and J ends, which lost 1 base and 1 base, there was a span of 8 bases. The CDR3 sequence is CARSLNQANTEAFF. CDR3 bases: TGTGCCAGAAGCTTGAATCAGGCGAACACTGAAGCTTTCTTT.

The DNA for the CDR3 is TGTGCCAGCAGCTTGGGGACTAGCGGGGCTATAAACAATGAGCAGTTCTTC. This translates into CASSLGTSGAINNEQFF. The genes are TRBV5-4 and TRBJ2-1; 12 nucleotides line up with TRBD2. From germline, CDR1 is SGHNT and CDR2 YYREEE (reference sequence). V was pared by 0 bases and J by 5 bases, with 6 bases of the junction left unmatched. The CDR3 length is 17 residues. The full variable domain, with the rest looked up from reference TRBV5-4 and TRBJ2-1, is ETGVTQSPTHLIKTRGQQVTLRCSSQSGHNTVSWYQQALGQGPQFIFQYYREEENGRGNFPPRFSGLQFPNYSSELNVNALELDDSALYLCASSLGTSGAINNEQFFGPGTRLTVL.

The V and J genes are TRBV6-1 and TRBJ1-1; D gene unclear. The length of the CDR3 is 11 residues. From germline, CDR1 is MNHNS and CDR2 SASEGT. Deletions cut 2 bases from V and 5 bases from J, with 3 bases between. CDR3 nucleotide sequence: TGTGCCAGCAGTGAACCGACTGAAGCTTTCTTT. It is translated as CASSEPTEAFF.

The chain carries TRBV19 and TRBJ2-1; D is uncertain. CDR1 LNHDA and CDR2 SQIVND come from the germline V gene (reference sequence). The V end was cut by 2 bases, the J end by 4 bases, with 6 bases between. There are 13 residues in the CDR3. The CDR3 nucleotides read TGTGCCAGTAGTATAACCGGGTACAATGAGCAGTTCTTC. Its translation is CASSITGYNEQFF.

The chain employs TRBV15 and TRBJ2-3; 7 bases align to TRBD2. CDR3 length equals 14 residues. The germline V gene encodes CDR1 LNHNV and CDR2 YYDKDF (reference sequence). V shed 4 bases, J shed 5 bases, and the junction held 6 bases outside the gene matches. The CDR3 sequence is CATSTLRGEDTQYF. In nucleotides, the CDR3 is TGTGCCACCAGCACCCTCCGGGGGGAAGATACGCAGTATTTT.

The V gene is TRBV6-5, the J gene TRBJ1-3; TRBD1 matches at 8 bases. The CDR3 covers 16 residues. V shed 4 bases and J 0 bases; nucleotides not matched to a gene: 5. Germline values: CDR1 MNHEY, CDR2 SVGAGI. CDR3 DNA: TGTGCCAGCAGTTCGCGACAGGGGATCTCTGGAAACACCATATATTTT. It is translated as CASSSRQGISGNTIYF.